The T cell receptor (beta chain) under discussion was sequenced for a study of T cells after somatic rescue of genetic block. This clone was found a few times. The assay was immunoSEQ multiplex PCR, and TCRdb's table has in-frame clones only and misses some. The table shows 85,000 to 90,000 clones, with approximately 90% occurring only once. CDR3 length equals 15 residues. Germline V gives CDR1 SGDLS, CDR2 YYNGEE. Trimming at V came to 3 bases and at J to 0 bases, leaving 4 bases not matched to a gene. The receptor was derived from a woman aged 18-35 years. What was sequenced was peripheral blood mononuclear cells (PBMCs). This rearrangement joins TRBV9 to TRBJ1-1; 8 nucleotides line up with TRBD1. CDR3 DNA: TGTGCCAGCAGCGCCGGGGGACAGGTGAACACTGAAGCTTTCTTT. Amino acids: CASSAGGQVNTEAFF.